This TCR beta chain was sequenced in a study of blood T cells in healthy people across ages. Overall study results and limits: With age, beta diversity per million T cells declined roughly linearly, significantly by 30 to 50.

Total RNA was extracted at no less than 6 micrograms per sample. In regard to this clonotype: The antigen remains undetermined. A much bigger clone sits one base away, suggesting this may be a read error.

Then a second PCR, running roughly 7 to 11 cycles, was carried out with a sample-barcoded 5' primer and a J-beta primer mix. TCRdb independently ran MiXCR on the 5' RACE reads; one entry per CDR3 protein. The table shows 1.5 million to 2 million distinct CDR3 sequences, with 28% occurring only once. The V end lost 10 bases, the J end lost 4 bases, and 15 bases lay between the germline ends. This CDR3 contains 13 residues. This clonotype was sampled from a woman in her thirties in good health. Material for sequencing was blood. The rearrangement joins TRBV12-3 or TRBV12-4 to TRBJ2-3; D is uncertain. The chain's CDR3 is CATGRPSADTQYF. The CDR3, as DNA: TGTGCCACCGGGCGGCCCAGCGCAGATACGCAGTATTTT.